These 9 T cell receptor beta chains came from one sample sequenced in a study of T-cell reconstitution after alpha-beta-depleted transplantation in children. For TCRbeta, the library was prepared with unique molecular identifiers. TCRdb reprocessed the PCR reads via MiXCR and lists one record per CDR3 protein. The sample lists about 58,000 distinct CDR3 sequences, 35% to 55% occurring once. Sequenced material: PBMCs, mostly from graft donor cells, taken 360 days after TCRalphabeta/CD19-depleted stem cell transplant. The source of these receptors is a male patient younger than 18 who had a stem cell transplant for acute lymphoblastic leukemia, so the T cells may come from the graft donor.

This chain joins TRBV12-3 or TRBV12-4 and TRBJ1-3; D possibly corresponds to TRBD1 (6 bases). The CDR3 loop spans 17 amino acids. V lost 3 bases, J lost 3 bases, and 18 bases lay in between. The CDR3 here is CASSFWVGHRDGNTIYF. The DNA for the CDR3 is TGTGCCAGCAGTTTTTGGGTGGGACACAGAGATGGAAACACCATATATTTT.

The chain has TRBV28 and TRBJ2-7; D perhaps matches TRBD2 (6 bases). Trimming left V 2 bases short and J 7 bases short, with 18 bases between. This CDR3 has 15 amino acids. From germline, CDR1 is MDHEN and CDR2 SYDVKM. This CDR3 is CASSLGGLRNREQYF. Here the CDR3 DNA reads TGTGCCAGCAGTTTAGGCGGACTACGGAACAGGGAGCAGTACTTC.

There are a few counts of this clonotype. The chain carries TRBV11-2 and TRBJ2-5; 15 bases match TRBD2. The CDR3 loop spans 18 amino acids. The ends lost 4 bases at V and 2 bases at J; junction bases unmatched: 8. Germline-derived CDR1 and CDR2 are SGHAT and FQNNGV. Written as DNA, the CDR3 is TGTGCCAGCAGCTCCCAGGGGGGACTAGCGGGAGGACAAGAGACCCAGTACTTC. Its translation is CASSSQGGLAGGQETQYF.

This rearrangement joins TRBV6-1 to TRBJ1-2, with D perhaps matching TRBD1 (6 bases). The CDR3 has 15 residues. V lost 5 bases and J 8 bases, leaving 21 bases between the germline ends. Germline CDR1 is MNHNS and CDR2 is SASEGT. The CDR3 sequence: CASSPRQAPTRGYTF. The CDR3 nucleotides read TGTGCCAGCAGTCCCCGACAGGCCCCAACTCGAGGCTACACCTTC.

The rearrangement joins TRBV11-1 to TRBJ2-7, with D tentatively TRBD1 or TRBD2 (5 bases each). The CDR3 spans 13 residues. Germline-derived CDR1 and CDR2 are SGHAT and FQDESV (reference sequence). V lost 5 bases to trimming and J lost 2 bases, with 10 bases between them. The CDR3 spells CASSGTTPYEQYF. In DNA, the CDR3 is TGTGCCAGCAGCGGGACGACCCCCTACGAGCAGTACTTC.

The chain employs TRBV29-1 and TRBJ1-2, with 7 bases aligning to TRBD1. CDR3 size: 13 residues. The germline gives CDR1 SQVTM, CDR2 ANQGSEA. Germline trimming cut 6 bases from V and 3 bases from J; bases unmatched to any gene: 7. The CDR3 protein is CSVLDREHYGYTF. CDR3 sequence (DNA): TGCAGCGTCCTCGACAGGGAACACTATGGCTACACCTTC.

This clonotype was counted a few times. V and J are TRBV29-1 and TRBJ2-2; D remains unclear. The CDR3 loop spans 12 amino acids. The germline gives CDR1 SQVTM, CDR2 ANQGSEA. Trimming took off 5 bases at V and 5 bases at J, with 9 bases between the two ends. The CDR3 nucleotides are TGCAGCGTTCTTTCTTGGACCGGGGAGCTGTTTTTT. It encodes CSVLSWTGELFF.

The V and J genes are TRBV5-1 and TRBJ1-5; D call uncertain. The V end lost 2 bases, the J end lost 4 bases, and 7 bases lay between the germline ends. The CDR3 extends over 13 amino acids. Germline CDR1 is SGHRS and CDR2 is YFSETQ. The CDR3 here is CASSFGPNQPQHF. CDR3 coding DNA: TGCGCCAGCAGCTTTGGGCCAAATCAGCCCCAGCATTTT.

The chain has TRBV9 and TRBJ1-1, with D possibly matching TRBD1 (5 bases). The CDR3 extends over 13 amino acids. Trimming cost V 2 bases and J 3 bases, with 8 bases left between them. Germline V CDR1 and CDR2: SGDLS, YYNGEE. This CDR3 reads CASSVSGHTEAFF. The CDR3 coding sequence is TGTGCCAGCAGCGTTTCGGGACACACTGAAGCTTTCTTT.